Included here is one T cell receptor (beta chain) sequence, with context. Its antigen is unknown. No base quality information exists; no much larger clone differs at one position. From the cysteine up to the phenylalanine, the CDR3 has a length of 14 residues. Only CDR3 DNA is held: 42 bases, read in frame from base 1. The V end gives up 4 bases and the J end 5 bases, leaving 5 bases in the junction not matched to a gene. Via the germline V gene, CDR1 is MDHEN and CDR2 SYDVKM. This specimen belongs to a study of T cell responses to AZD1222 COVID-19 vaccine (dated by TCRdb to the early 2020s). As for the study more broadly: A total of just over 230 trial participants underwent TCR sequencing, of whom nearly 210 had received two doses of AZD1222 and approximately 25 had received two doses of the MenACWY control vaccine. Trial participants were enrolled by age into 18-55, 56-69 and 70-plus year subgroups, with approximately 160, 26 and 62 TCR-sequenced participants respectively. Study-level results and caveats: Participants were mostly white British and included more females than males, and it was suggested by the authors that clonal diversity may have been underestimated. The vaccine-associated CD4 TCRs covered the entire spike protein, and the dominant responses fell in regions 160-218 and 743-854. In the small 56-69-year group, the increase in depth fell short of significance, most likely because of low power. Conclusions about previously exposed vaccinees were limited because only six AZD1222 recipients were SARS-CoV-2 seropositive at baseline. Reportedly, close to half of the unique spike-specific TCRs recognized epitopes lying outside the regions that are mutated in the B.1.351 and B.1.1.7 variants. Because no samples from the day 14 peak response were available, repertoires could be characterized only after the peak T cell response. A significant rise in spike-specific TCR breadth and depth was observed after two AZD1222 doses relative to day 0 and relative to MenACWY recipients.

The CDR3 regions of human TCRbeta chains were subjected to immunosequencing. The authors' pipeline ran thus. TCRs in the repertoires were compared against a reference library of SARS-CoV-2-specific TCRs that had been generated with the MIRA antigen-specificity platform. Breadth was defined as the fraction of unique TCRs that were SARS-CoV-2-associated, and depth was defined as the fraction of total T cells that were SARS-CoV-2-associated. Using the MIRA data, each spike-specific TCR was assigned both to the spike region to which the TCR was reactive and to a CD4 or CD8 class. Log10-transformed breadth and depth values were compared by one-way ANOVA with Sidak's multiple comparisons tests. TCRdb obtained this table from immuneACCESS and retained in-frame rearrangements with V and J assigned. These tables miss some clones; where compared with another copy, unresolved V genes account for less than half of the shortfall, and the remainder is unexplained. That table gives V, J and clone size, and the DNA gave D and trimming. The sample has 83,000 or so clones on record, approximately 89% of them singletons. Around 28% of the sample comes from the top ten.

The time point label of this sample denotes: about 28 days (+/-7) after the second vaccine dose. Because spike-specific TCR depth and breadth did not differ between the two schedules, AZD1222 recipients who got a second dose at roughly 4 weeks were pooled with those who got a second dose at roughly 12 weeks. Vaccinee samples were obtained from the UK trials COV001 and COV002, which included a single-blind randomized controlled phase 2/3 trial of AZD1222 (ChAdOx1 nCoV-19) in healthy adults. For TCRbeta chain sequencing, PBMC samples from trial participants were taken at day 0 and at day 28 after the second dose.

Recombination linked TRBV28 to TRBJ1-1, and TRBD1 matches 9 of the central bases. The material sequenced was peripheral blood, taken 28 days after the second AZD1222 dose. The sequence derives from an adult who received the AZD1222 COVID-19 vaccine. This receptor carries the CDR3 CASSWTGEGTEAFF. Read as DNA, the sequence is TGTGCCAGCAGTTGGACAGGGGAGGGGACTGAAGCTTTCTTT.